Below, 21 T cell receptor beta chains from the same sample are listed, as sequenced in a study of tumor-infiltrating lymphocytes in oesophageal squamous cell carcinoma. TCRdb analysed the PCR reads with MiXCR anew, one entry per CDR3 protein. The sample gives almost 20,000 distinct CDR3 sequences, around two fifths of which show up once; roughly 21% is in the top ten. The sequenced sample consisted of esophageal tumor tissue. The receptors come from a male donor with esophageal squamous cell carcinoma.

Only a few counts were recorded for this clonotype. The CDR3 loop reads CASSYKREGRYEQFF. The DNA of the CDR3 is TGTGCCAGCAGCTACAAGCGGGAGGGCCGTTATGAGCAGTTCTTC. This rearrangement joins TRBV7-2 to TRBJ2-1; 10 bases fit TRBD2. CDR3 length equals 15 residues. Trimming at V came to 4 bases and at J to 8 bases, leaving 8 bases not matched to a gene. Germline V gives CDR1 SGHTA, CDR2 FQGNSA. Using reference TRBV7-2 and TRBJ2-1 for the parts outside the CDR3, the full variable domain is GAGVSQSPSNKVTEKGKDVELRCDPISGHTALYWYRQSLGQGLEFLIYFQGNSAPDKSGLPSDRFSAERTGGSVSTLTIQRTQQEDSAVYLCASSYKREGRYEQFFGPGTRLTVL.

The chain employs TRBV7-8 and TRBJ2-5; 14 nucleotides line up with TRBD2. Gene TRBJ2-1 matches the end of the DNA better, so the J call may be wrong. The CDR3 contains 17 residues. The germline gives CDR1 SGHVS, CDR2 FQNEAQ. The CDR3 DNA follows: TGTGCCAGCAGCTTTGTGGCCGGGACTAGCGGGAGCTATGAGCAGTTCTTC. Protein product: CASSFVAGTSGSYEQFF.

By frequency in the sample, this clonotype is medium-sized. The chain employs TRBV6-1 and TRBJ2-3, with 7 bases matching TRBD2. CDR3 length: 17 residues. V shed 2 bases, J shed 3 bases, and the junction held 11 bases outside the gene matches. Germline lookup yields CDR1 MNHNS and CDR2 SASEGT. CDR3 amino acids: CASSEKLGGEGTDTQYF. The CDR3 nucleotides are TGTGCCAGCAGTGAAAAACTTGGGGGGGAGGGGACAGATACGCAGTATTTT.

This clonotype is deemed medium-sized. The CDR3 coding sequence is TGTGCCAGCAGCTCCCAGGGGGTGAAAAGCACAGATACGCAGTATTTT. Its translation: CASSSQGVKSTDTQYF. V is TRBV7-2 and J is TRBJ2-3; 7 positions agree with TRBD1. V shed 4 bases, J shed 0 bases, and the junction held 7 bases outside the gene matches. CDR3 length equals 16 residues. Germline lookup yields CDR1 SGHTA and CDR2 FQGNSA.

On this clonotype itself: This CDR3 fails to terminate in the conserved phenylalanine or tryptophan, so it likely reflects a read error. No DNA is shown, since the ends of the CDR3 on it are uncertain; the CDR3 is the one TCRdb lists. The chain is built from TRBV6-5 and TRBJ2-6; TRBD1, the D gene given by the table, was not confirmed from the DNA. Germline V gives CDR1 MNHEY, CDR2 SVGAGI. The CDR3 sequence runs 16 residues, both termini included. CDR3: CASSYSVGSYEQYFGA.

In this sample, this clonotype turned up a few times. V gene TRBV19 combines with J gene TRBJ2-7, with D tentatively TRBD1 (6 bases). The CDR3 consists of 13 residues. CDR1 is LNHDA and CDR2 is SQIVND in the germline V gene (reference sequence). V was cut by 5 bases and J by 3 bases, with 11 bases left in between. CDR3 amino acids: CASSPRDNYEQYF. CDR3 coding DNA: TGTGCCAGTAGTCCGAGGGACAACTACGAGCAGTACTTC.

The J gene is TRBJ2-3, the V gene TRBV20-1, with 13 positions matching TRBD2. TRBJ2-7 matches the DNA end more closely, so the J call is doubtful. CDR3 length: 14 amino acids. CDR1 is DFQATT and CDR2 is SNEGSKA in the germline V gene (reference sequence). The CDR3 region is CSAAGTSGDIEQYF. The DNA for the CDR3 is TGCAGTGCGGCCGGGACTAGCGGGGATATCGAGCAGTACTTC.

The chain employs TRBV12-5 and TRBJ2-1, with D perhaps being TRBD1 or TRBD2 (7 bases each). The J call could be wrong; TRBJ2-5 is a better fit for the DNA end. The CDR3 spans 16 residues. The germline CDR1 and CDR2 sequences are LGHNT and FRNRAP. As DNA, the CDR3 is TGTGCTAGTGGTTTTCAGGGGGGGAGGTACCAAGAGACCCAGTACTTC. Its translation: CASGFQGGRYQETQYF.

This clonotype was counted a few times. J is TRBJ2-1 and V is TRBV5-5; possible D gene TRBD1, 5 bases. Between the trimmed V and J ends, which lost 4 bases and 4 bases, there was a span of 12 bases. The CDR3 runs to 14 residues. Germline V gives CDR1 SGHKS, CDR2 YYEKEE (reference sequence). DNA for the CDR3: TGTGCCAGCAGCAAATCAGGGAATTACAATGAGCAGTTCTTC. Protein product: CASSKSGNYNEQFF.

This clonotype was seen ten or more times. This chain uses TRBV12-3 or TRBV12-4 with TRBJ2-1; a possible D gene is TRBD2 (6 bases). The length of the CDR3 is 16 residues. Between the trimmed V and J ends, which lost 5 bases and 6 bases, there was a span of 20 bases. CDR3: CASSPATLASRNEQFF. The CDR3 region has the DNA TGTGCCAGCAGTCCAGCCACACTAGCTTCGCGCAATGAGCAGTTCTTC.

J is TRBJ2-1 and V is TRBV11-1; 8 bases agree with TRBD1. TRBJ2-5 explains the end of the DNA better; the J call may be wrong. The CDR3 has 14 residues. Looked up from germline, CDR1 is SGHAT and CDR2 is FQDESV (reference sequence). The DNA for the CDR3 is TGTGCCAGCAGCCCGTCGACAGGGGTGGAGACCCAGTACTTC. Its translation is CASSPSTGVETQYF.

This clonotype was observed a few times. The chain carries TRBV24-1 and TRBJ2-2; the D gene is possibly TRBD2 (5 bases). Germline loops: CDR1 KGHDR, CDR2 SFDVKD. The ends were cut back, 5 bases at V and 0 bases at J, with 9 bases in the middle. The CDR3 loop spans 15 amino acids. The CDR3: CATSGSDTNTGELFF. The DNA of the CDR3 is TGTGCCACCAGTGGTAGCGACACGAACACCGGGGAGCTGTTTTTT.

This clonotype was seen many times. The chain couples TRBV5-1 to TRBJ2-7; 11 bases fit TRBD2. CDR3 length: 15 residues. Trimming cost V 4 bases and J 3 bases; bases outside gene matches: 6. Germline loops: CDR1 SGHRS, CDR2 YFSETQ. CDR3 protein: CASSTGTSGNYEQYF. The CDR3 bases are TGCGCCAGCAGCACGGGGACTAGCGGAAACTACGAGCAGTACTTC.

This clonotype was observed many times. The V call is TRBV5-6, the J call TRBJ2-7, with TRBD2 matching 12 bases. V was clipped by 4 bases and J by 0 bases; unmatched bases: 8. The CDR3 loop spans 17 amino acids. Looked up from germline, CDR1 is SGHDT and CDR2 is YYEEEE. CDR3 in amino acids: CASSGRLAGVSSYEQYF. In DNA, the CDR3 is TGTGCCAGCAGCGGAAGACTAGCGGGAGTTAGCTCCTACGAGCAGTACTTC.

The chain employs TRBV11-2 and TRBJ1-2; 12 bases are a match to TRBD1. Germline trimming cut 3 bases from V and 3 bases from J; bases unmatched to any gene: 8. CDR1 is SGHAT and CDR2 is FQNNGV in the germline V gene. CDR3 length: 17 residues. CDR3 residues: CASSLGDRGRNDYGYTF. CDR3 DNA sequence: TGTGCCAGCAGCTTGGGGGACAGGGGGCGTAATGACTATGGCTACACCTTC.

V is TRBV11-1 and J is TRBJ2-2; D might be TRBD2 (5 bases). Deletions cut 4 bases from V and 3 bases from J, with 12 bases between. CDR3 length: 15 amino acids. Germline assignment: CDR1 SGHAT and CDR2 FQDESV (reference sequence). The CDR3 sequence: CASSSTDFDTGELFF. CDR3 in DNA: TGTGCCAGCAGCTCCACGGACTTTGACACCGGGGAGCTGTTTTTT.

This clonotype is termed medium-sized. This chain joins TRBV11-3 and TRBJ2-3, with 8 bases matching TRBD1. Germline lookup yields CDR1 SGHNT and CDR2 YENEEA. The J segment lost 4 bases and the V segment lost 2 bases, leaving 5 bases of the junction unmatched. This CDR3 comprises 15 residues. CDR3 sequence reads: CASSLPRTGPDTQYF. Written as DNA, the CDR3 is TGTGCCAGCAGCTTACCACGGACAGGGCCAGATACGCAGTATTTT.

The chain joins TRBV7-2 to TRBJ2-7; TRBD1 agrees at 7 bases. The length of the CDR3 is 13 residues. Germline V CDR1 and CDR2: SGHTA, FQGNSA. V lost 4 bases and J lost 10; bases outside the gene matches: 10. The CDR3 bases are TGTGCCAGCAGCTCACAGGGGCAAGGGGCCCAGTACTTC. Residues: CASSSQGQGAQYF.

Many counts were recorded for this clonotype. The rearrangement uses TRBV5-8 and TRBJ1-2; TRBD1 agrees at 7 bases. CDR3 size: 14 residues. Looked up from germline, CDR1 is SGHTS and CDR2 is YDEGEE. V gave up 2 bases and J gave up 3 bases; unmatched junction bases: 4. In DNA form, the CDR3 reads TGTGCCAGCAGCTTAACAGGGGCTGACTATGGCTACACCTTC. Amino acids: CASSLTGADYGYTF.

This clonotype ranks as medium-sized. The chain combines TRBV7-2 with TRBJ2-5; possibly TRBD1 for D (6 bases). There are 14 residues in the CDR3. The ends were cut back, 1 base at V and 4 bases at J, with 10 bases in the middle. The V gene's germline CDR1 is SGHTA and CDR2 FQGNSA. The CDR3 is CASSLVTGRETQYF. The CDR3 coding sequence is TGTGCCAGCAGCTTAGTCACAGGGAGAGAGACCCAGTACTTC.

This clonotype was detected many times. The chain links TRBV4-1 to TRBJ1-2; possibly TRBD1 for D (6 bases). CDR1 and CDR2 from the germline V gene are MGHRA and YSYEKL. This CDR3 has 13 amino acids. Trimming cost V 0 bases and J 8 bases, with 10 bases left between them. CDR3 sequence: CASSQDRGWGYTF. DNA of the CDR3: TGCGCCAGCAGCCAAGACAGGGGTTGGGGCTACACCTTC.